These T cell receptor beta chains were read from a single sample in a study of CD8 T cells in Susac syndrome. TCRdb called the immunoSEQ multiplex PCR reads again in MiXCR, with one record for every CDR3 protein. The table lists 180,000 or so distinct CDR3 sequences, about 94% of them singletons. Sequencing input: CD4+ T cells from PBMCs. These receptors came from a human donor in good health. CDR3s include the opening cysteine and the closing phenylalanine or tryptophan. Each record gives: clone size, D gene, V gene, J gene, CDR3 DNA, CDR3 protein. A D gene is named only where the DNA matches it firmly. Part of the rows lack a size; the others show once, few, many or a class for expanded clones.

>.|.|TRBV6-1|TRBJ2-3
TGTGCCAGCAGCCTGGGGGGGCTGATGGTCACAGATACGCAGTATTTT
CASSLGGLMVTDTQYF
>.|TRBD1|TRBV7-9|TRBJ1-6
TGTGCCAGCAGCCCAGACAGGGGGCAAGGACGTTCACCCCTCCACTTT
CASSPDRGQGRSPLHF
>.|.|TRBV5-4|TRBJ1-1
TGTGCCAGCAGCTTGGATGCAGACACTGAAGCTTTCTTT
CASSLDADTEAFF
>.|TRBD1|TRBV29-1|TRBJ1-2
TGCAGCGCCAGGACAGGGGGGTTCGATGGCTACACCTTC
CSARTGGFDGYTF
>once|.|TRBV18|TRBJ2-3
TGTGCCAGCTCACCGAGCCAGGGCGGCACAGATACGCAGTATTTT
CASSPSQGGTDTQYF
>.|.|TRBV3-1|TRBJ1-1
TGTGCCAGCAGCCAAGGGACAGCGGACACTGAAGCTTTCTTT
CASSQGTADTEAFF
>.|TRBD2|TRBV25-1|TRBJ2-3
TGTGCCAGCAGTGGACTAGCGCGGTTCACAGATACGCAGTATTTT
CASSGLARFTDTQYF
>.|.|TRBV14|TRBJ2-5
TGTGCCAGCAGCCGAGATAGGAAGACCCAGTACTTC
CASSRDRKTQYF
>.|.|TRBV5-1|TRBJ2-7
TGCGCCAGCAGCTCGGGACTTCTTTACTACGAGCAGTACTTC
CASSSGLLYYEQYF
>.|.|TRBV6-2/TRBV6-3|TRBJ1-2
TGTGCCAGCAGCTACCCTGGCTACACCTTC
CASSYPGYTF
>.|.|TRBV4-3|TRBJ1-6
TGCGCCAGCAGCCAAGATCGTGGGTTTGCAGGGAACACACCCCTCCACTTT
CASSQDRGFAGNTPLHF
>.|.|TRBV6-5|TRBJ2-3
TGTGCCAGCAGCCCGATTAGCACAGATACGCAGTATTTT
CASSPISTDTQYF
>.|.|TRBV29-1|TRBJ1-2
TGCAGCGTTGATTTCAGAAGCCCGATCTATGGCTACACCTTC
CSVDFRSPIYGYTF
>.|.|TRBV6-2/TRBV6-3|TRBJ2-7
TGTGCCAGCAGTTACTCACAGGGCGTATACGAGCAGTACTTC
CASSYSQGVYEQYF
>.|TRBD1|TRBV15|TRBJ1-1
TGTGCCACCAGCAGAGATAGGACAGGGGTCGTAGGAGCTTTCTTT
CATSRDRTGVVGAFF
>.|TRBD1|TRBV28|TRBJ1-5
TGTGCCAGCAGAAGGACAGGGAATCAGCCCCAGCATTTT
CASRRTGNQPQHF
>.|TRBD1|TRBV28|TRBJ2-3
TGTGCCAGCATCCGGGACAGGGTTGCAGATACGCAGTATTTT
CASIRDRVADTQYF
>once|TRBD1|TRBV2|TRBJ2-1
TGTGCCAGCAGGACAGGGTACAATGAGCAGTTCTTC
CASRTGYNEQFF
>.|.|TRBV20-1|TRBJ1-2
TGCAGTGCTAGAGGGGGACCCCGGGACGGCTATGGCTACACCTTC
CSARGGPRDGYGYTF
>.|.|TRBV20-1|TRBJ2-5
TGCAGTGCCGAGGGGGGAAGGGGAGAGACCCAGTACTTC
CSAEGGRGETQYF
>.|.|TRBV6-5|TRBJ1-1
TGTGCCAGCAGTACCGGGCCCAACACTGAAGCTTTCTTT
CASSTGPNTEAFF
>.|TRBD1|TRBV7-8|TRBJ2-7
TGTGCCAGCAGCTCTCCGGGACAGACCTCTCTCGAGCAGTACTTC
CASSSPGQTSLEQYF
>few|.|TRBV20-1|TRBJ2-2
TGCAGTGCTAGAGGGACCGGGGAGCTGTTTTTT
CSARGTGELFF
>.|TRBD1|TRBV25-1|TRBJ2-7
TGTGCCAGCAGTGAGTCCGGGACAGACTACGAGCAGTACTTC
CASSESGTDYEQYF
>.|.|TRBV24-1|TRBJ2-3
TGTGCCACCAGTGATTCGCCGTGGGGGAATACGCAGTATTTT
CATSDSPWGNTQYF
>.|TRBD1|TRBV19|TRBJ1-2
TGTGCCAGTAGTCTTGACAGGGGAATCTATGGCTACACCTTC
CASSLDRGIYGYTF
>.|.|TRBV7-2|TRBJ2-3
TGTGCCAGCAGGAGGAGCCAAAGCACAGATACGCAGTATTTT
CASRRSQSTDTQYF
>.|TRBD1|TRBV18|TRBJ2-7
TGTGCCAGCTCACCACGGACAGGGTTTAACGAGCAGTACTTC
CASSPRTGFNEQYF
>once|TRBD1|TRBV18|TRBJ1-5
TGTGCCAGCTCACCAGCGGGACAGGGGATAAATCCCCAGCATTTT
CASSPAGQGINPQHF
>.|TRBD2|TRBV20-1|TRBJ2-7
TGCAGTGCTAGGAGGACTAGCGGGGGCCAGTACTTC
CSARRTSGGQYF
>.|TRBD2|TRBV20-1|TRBJ2-5
TGCAGTGCTTATAGCGGGGGCTCGTACCAAGAGACCCAGTACTTC
CSAYSGGSYQETQYF
>.|.|TRBV6-2/TRBV6-3|TRBJ2-5
TGTGCCAGCAGTTACTCCTGGACAGCCCAAGAGACCCAGTACTTC
CASSYSWTAQETQYF
>once|TRBD2|TRBV6-2/TRBV6-3|TRBJ2-5
TGTGCCAGCAGTCCCACTAGCGGCGGGACCCAGTACTTC
CASSPTSGGTQYF
>once|.|TRBV7-2|TRBJ2-3
TGTGCCAGCATCCGAGGGGGGGCGACCACAGATACGCAGTATTTT
CASIRGGATTDTQYF
>.|TRBD1|TRBV27|TRBJ2-7
TGTGCCAGCAGCCAAGGACAGGGGGCGGTCGAGCAGTACTTC
CASSQGQGAVEQYF
>.|.|TRBV29-1|TRBJ1-1
TGCAGCGTTGAAGTGGGGGGGCGTGGCACTGAAGCTTTCTTT
CSVEVGGRGTEAFF
>once|.|TRBV6-6|TRBJ2-5
TGTGCCATCTCGGGGGGCGGAGAGACCCAGTACTTC
CAISGGGETQYF
>.|.|TRBV20-1|TRBJ2-3
TGCAGTGCTAGGTGGGGGGGCGTCGATACGCAGTATTTT
CSARWGGVDTQYF
>once|.|TRBV20-1|TRBJ2-3
TGCAGTGCCCCTTTAGGGATCTCCCAGAGGGCGCAGTATTTT
CSAPLGISQRAQYF
>once|.|TRBV29-1|TRBJ1-2
TGCAGCGTTGAAGATCGGAGGGAGGGACTCCCTAACTATGGCTACACCTTC
CSVEDRREGLPNYGYTF
>.|.|TRBV18|TRBJ1-2
TGTGCCAGCTCACCTGCCCGGACGTACTATGGCTACACCTTC
CASSPARTYYGYTF
>.|.|TRBV9|TRBJ2-5
TGTGCCAGCAGCGTAGCGTCAACGGACCAAGAGACCCAGTACTTC
CASSVASTDQETQYF
>.|.|TRBV7-3|TRBJ1-1
TGTGCCAGCAGCTTAAACAGCCCAGGTGAAGCTTTCTTT
CASSLNSPGEAFF
>.|.|TRBV5-1|TRBJ2-2
TGCGCCAGCAGCATATTAGCGAGCACCGGGGAGCTGTTTTTT
CASSILASTGELFF